The 12 T cell receptor beta chains below all came from one sample that was sequenced in a study of T-cell reconstitution after alpha-beta-depleted transplantation in children. A library of TCRbeta sequences, prepared with unique molecular identifiers, was generated. One entry per CDR3 protein, called by TCRdb with MiXCR from the PCR reads. Found here are fewer than 550,000 distinct CDR3 sequences, roughly 10% of them singletons; the top ten hold around 2%. The material sequenced was PBMCs, taken before TCRalphabeta/CD19-depleted stem cell transplant. The source of these receptors is a child aged 2 to 15 with inherited bone marrow failure, due to receive a stem cell transplant.

This clonotype was counted at least ten times. V gene TRBV27 combines with J gene TRBJ2-1; TRBD2 matches 10 bases. This CDR3 has 13 residues. Germline lookup yields CDR1 MNHEY and CDR2 SMNVEV (reference sequence). With V trimmed by 6 bases and J by 10 bases, 6 bases remained unmatched. CDR3: CASSLAGGHEQFF. The DNA of the CDR3 is TGTGCCAGCAGCTTAGCGGGAGGTCACGAGCAGTTCTTC.

As regards this clonotype: Possible read error: a much larger clone is one base away. The chain employs TRBV6-5 and TRBJ2-7; either TRBD1 or TRBD2 may fit D (6 bases each). The CDR3 is 13 residues long. Germline V gives CDR1 MNHEY, CDR2 SVGAGI. V lost 2 bases and J lost 4, with 9 bases in between. In nucleotides, the CDR3 is TGTGCCAGCAGTTACCGGGGGCAGTACGAGCAGTACTTC. It yields the protein CASSYRGQYEQYF.

This clonotype was counted many times. V gene TRBV10-2 combines with J gene TRBJ2-7, with 9 bases that match TRBD2. With 3 bases clipped from V and 3 bases from J, the junction kept 6 bases outside the gene matches. Germline values: CDR1 WSHSY, CDR2 SAAADI. The CDR3 totals 15 residues. The CDR3 DNA is TGCGCCAGCAGTGATCGACTAGCGGCTAACTACGAGCAGTACTTC. Translating gives CASSDRLAANYEQYF.

This chain links TRBV7-2 with TRBJ2-2; D is unresolved. The V end was cut by 3 bases, the J end by 0 bases, with 8 bases between. Looked up from germline, CDR1 is SGHTA and CDR2 is FQGNSA. This CDR3 region has 15 residues. The CDR3 loop reads CASSFQSTNTGELFF. The CDR3 region has the DNA TGTGCCAGCAGCTTTCAATCCACGAACACCGGGGAGCTGTTTTTT.

This clonotype was picked up a small number of times. CDR3 loop: CASSLGGNGDPYEQYF. The CDR3 bases are TGTGCCAGCAGCTTAGGCGGTAACGGGGACCCTTACGAGCAGTACTTC. V is TRBV7-8 and J is TRBJ2-7; either TRBD1 or TRBD2 may fit D (5 bases each). The CDR3 runs 16 residues. V was pared by 1 base and J by 4 bases, with 17 bases between. Germline values: CDR1 SGHVS, CDR2 FQNEAQ.

This clonotype was detected ten times or more. J is TRBJ2-5 and V is TRBV15; TRBD2 aligns across 10 bases. V gave up 1 base and J gave up 2 bases; unmatched junction bases: 7. The CDR3 sequence is 17 residues long. Germline-derived CDR1 and CDR2 are LNHNV and YYDKDF (reference sequence). The CDR3 region is CATSRVWLAGDQETQYF. The CDR3 bases are TGTGCCACCAGCAGAGTCTGGCTAGCGGGAGATCAAGAGACCCAGTACTTC.

In its sample, this clonotype was seen many times. The gene calls are TRBV2 and TRBJ2-7; the D gene could be TRBD1 or TRBD2 (5 bases each). The germline CDR1 and CDR2 sequences are SNHLY and FYNNEI. The ends were cut back, 8 bases at V and 2 bases at J, with 16 bases in the middle. This CDR3 has 14 residues. The CDR3 region has the DNA TGTGCCAGCCGGGGCAGGGTTTCCGCCTACGAGCAGTACTTC. As protein: CASRGRVSAYEQYF. The full variable domain, rest sourced from reference TRBV2 and TRBJ2-7, is EPEVTQTPSHQVTQMGQEVILRCVPISNHLYFYWYRQILGQKVEFLVSFYNNEISEKSEIFDDQFSVERPDGSNFTLKIRSTKLEDSAMYFCASRGRVSAYEQYFGPGTRLTVT.

This clonotype was recorded at least ten times. The chain uses TRBV20-1 and TRBJ2-3; 9 positions agree with TRBD2. The CDR3 has 12 residues. Germline CDR1 DFQATT, CDR2 SNEGSKA (reference sequence). CDR3: CSSSGRADTQYF. The CDR3 nucleotides are TGCAGCAGTAGCGGGAGAGCAGATACGCAGTATTTT.

The rearrangement joins TRBV20-1 to TRBJ1-1, with no clear D. Germline V gene lookup returns CDR1 DFQATT and CDR2 SNEGSKA (reference sequence). This CDR3 has 12 amino acids. V lost 1 base and J 2 bases, leaving 5 bases between the germline ends. The CDR3 loop is CSARGHNTEAFF. The CDR3 DNA is TGCAGTGCTAGAGGTCACAACACTGAAGCTTTCTTT.

There are many counts of this clonotype. The chain uses TRBV5-1 and TRBJ2-7; D possibly corresponds to TRBD1 (6 bases). The CDR3 sequence is 16 residues long. Per the germline V gene, CDR1 is SGHRS and CDR2 is YFSETQ. V was clipped by 2 bases and J by 2 bases, with 17 bases between them. The CDR3 sequence is CASSFKGQPPTYEQYF. DNA for the CDR3: TGCGCCAGCAGCTTTAAAGGACAGCCCCCTACCTACGAGCAGTACTTC. Full variable domain (rest looked up from reference TRBV5-1 and TRBJ2-7): KAGVTQTPRYLIKTRGQQVTLSCSPISGHRSVSWYQQTPGQGLQFLFEYFSETQRNKGNFPGRFSGRQFSNSRSEMNVSTLELGDSALYLCASSFKGQPPTYEQYFGPGTRLTVT.

This clonotype was counted a few times. The chain has TRBV27 and TRBJ2-2; no clear D gene. The CDR3 covers 14 residues. V lost 3 bases to trimming and J lost 1 base, with 6 bases between them. Germline V gene sequence: CDR1 MNHEY, CDR2 SMNVEV (reference sequence). The CDR3 is CASSFFKNTGELFF. The DNA for the CDR3 is TGTGCCAGCAGTTTTTTCAAGAACACCGGGGAGCTGTTTTTT.

This clonotype occurred many times. The chain combines TRBV5-1 with TRBJ1-5, with TRBD1 identical over 8 bases. This CDR3 comprises 17 residues. Germline V gene sequence: CDR1 SGHRS, CDR2 YFSETQ. The junction had 8 bases not matched to a gene; V was cut back by 3 bases and J by 0 bases. CDR3 sequence: CASSCEKDRDSNQPQHF. CDR3 DNA: TGCGCCAGCAGCTGCGAAAAGGACAGGGATAGCAATCAGCCCCAGCATTTT.